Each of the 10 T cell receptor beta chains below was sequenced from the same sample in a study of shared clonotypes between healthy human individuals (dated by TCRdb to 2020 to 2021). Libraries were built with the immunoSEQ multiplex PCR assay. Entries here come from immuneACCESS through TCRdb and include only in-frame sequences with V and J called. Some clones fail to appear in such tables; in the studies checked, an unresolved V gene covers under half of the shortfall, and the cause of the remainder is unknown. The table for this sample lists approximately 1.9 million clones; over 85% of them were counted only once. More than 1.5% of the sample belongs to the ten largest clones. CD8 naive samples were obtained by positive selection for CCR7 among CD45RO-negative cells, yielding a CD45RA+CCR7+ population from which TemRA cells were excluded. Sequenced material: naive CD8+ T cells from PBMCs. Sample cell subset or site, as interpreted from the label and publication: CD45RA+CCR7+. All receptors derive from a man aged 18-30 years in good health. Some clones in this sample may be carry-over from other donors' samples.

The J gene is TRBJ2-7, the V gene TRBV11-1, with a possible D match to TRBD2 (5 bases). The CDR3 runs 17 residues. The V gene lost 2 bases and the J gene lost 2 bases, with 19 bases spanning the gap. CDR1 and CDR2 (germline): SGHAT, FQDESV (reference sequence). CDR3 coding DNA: TGTGCCAGCAGCTTATGGCAGGACGGGGTAGTGACCTACGAGCAGTACTTC. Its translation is CASSLWQDGVVTYEQYF.

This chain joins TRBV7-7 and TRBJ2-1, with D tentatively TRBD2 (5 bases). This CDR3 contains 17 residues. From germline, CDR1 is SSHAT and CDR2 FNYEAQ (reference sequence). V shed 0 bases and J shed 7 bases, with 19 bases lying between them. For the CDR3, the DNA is TGTGCCAGCAGCTTAGCGAGGGCCTTTTCTTTTAGGAATGAGCAGTTCTTC. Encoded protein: CASSLARAFSFRNEQFF.

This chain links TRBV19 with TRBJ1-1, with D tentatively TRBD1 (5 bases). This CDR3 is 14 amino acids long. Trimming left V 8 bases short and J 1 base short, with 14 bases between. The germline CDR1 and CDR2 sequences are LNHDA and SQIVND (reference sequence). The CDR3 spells CASGLRGWNTEAFF. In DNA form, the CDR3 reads TGTGCCAGTGGACTAAGGGGTTGGAACACTGAAGCTTTCTTT.

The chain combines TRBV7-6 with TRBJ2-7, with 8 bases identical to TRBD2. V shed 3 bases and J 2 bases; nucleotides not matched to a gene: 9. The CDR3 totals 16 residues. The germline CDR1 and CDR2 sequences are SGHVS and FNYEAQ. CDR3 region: CASSLGVAGPTYEQYF. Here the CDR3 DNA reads TGTGCCAGCAGCTTGGGGGTAGCGGGACCGACCTACGAGCAGTACTTC.

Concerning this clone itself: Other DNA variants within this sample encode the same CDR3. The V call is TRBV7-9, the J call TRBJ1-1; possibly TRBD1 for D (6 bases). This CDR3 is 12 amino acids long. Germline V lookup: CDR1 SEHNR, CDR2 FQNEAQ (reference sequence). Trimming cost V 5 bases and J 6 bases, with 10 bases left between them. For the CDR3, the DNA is TGTGCCAGCAGCCTGGGGGGCGCTGAAGCTTTCTTT. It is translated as CASSLGGAEAFF. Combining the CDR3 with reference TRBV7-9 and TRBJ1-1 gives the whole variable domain DTGVSQNPRHKITKRGQNVTFRCDPISEHNRLYWYRQTLGQGPEFLTYFQNEAQLEKSRLLSDRFSAERPKGSFSTLEIQRTEQGDSAMYLCASSLGGAEAFFGQGTRLTVV.

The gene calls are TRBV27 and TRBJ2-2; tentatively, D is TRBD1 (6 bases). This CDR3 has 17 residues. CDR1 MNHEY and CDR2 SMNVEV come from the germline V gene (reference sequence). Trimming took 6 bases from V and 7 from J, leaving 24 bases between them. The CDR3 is CASSRPETGFDSGELFF. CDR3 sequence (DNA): TGTGCCAGCAGCAGACCAGAGACAGGATTCGACAGCGGGGAGCTGTTTTTT.

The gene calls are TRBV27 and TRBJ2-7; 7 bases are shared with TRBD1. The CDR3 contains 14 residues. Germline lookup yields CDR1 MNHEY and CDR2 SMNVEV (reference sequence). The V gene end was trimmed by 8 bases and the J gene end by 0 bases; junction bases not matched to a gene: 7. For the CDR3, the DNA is TGTGCCAGCTCTACAGGGGTCGGCTCCTACGAGCAGTACTTC. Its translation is CASSTGVGSYEQYF.

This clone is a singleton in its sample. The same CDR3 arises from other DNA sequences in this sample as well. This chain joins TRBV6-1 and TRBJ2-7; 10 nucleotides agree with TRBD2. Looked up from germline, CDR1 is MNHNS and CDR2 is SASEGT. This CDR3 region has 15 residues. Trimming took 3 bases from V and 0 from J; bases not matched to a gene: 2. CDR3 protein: CASSEGLAISYEQYF. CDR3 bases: TGTGCCAGCAGTGAGGGACTAGCGATCTCCTACGAGCAGTACTTC.

The CDR3 nucleotides read TGCGCCAGCAGCTTGGGTGGGAGAAGCGGGGTAACCTACAATGAGCAGTTCTTC. Protein sequence: CASSLGGRSGVTYNEQFF. V and J are TRBV5-1 and TRBJ2-1; TRBD2 matches at 7 bases. CDR3 length: 18 residues. CDR1 is SGHRS and CDR2 is YFSETQ in the germline V gene. The V segment lost 0 bases and the J segment 2 bases; nucleotides outside the gene matches: 11.

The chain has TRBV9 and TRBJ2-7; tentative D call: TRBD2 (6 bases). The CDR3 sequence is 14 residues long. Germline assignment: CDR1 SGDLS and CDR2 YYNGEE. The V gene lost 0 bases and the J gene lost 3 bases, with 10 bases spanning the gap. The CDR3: CASSVGGEIYEQYF. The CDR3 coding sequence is TGTGCCAGCAGCGTAGGCGGGGAGATCTACGAGCAGTACTTC.